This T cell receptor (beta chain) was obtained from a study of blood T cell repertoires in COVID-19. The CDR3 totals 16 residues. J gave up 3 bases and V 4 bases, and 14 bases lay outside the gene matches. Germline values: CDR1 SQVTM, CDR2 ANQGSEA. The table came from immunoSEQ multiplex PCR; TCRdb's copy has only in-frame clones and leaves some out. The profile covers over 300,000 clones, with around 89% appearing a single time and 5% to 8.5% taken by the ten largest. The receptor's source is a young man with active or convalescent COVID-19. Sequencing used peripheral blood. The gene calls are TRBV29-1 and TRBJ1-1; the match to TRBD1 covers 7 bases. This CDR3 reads CSVGRGVGEIYTEAFF. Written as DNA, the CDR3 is TGCAGCGTTGGCAGGGGGGTTGGGGAGATCTACACTGAAGCTTTCTTT.